This TCR beta chain was captured by sequencing in a study of graft-versus-host responses after intestinal transplantation. Overall study context: Each of the recipients got a multivisceral, liver-intestinal, or isolated intestinal transplant.

About this clone itself: The antigen remains unidentified.

Study-level points and caveats: Early post-transplant declines in HvG were associated with peak levels of circulating GvH clones. Some patients had graft-donor T cell macrochimerism, and their allografts showed high graft-versus-host to host-versus-graft clonal ratios.

Germline V gene data show CDR1 as SNHLY and CDR2 as FYNNEI. V was cut by 4 bases and J by 0 bases, with 13 bases left in between. This CDR3 spans 15 amino acids. This table comes from immunoSEQ multiplex PCR, and its TCRdb copy is limited to in-frame clones, with some not included. The data hold tens of thousands of clones, with more than 90% observed a single time. The material sequenced was PBMCs, taken 16 days after intestinal transplant. The chain uses TRBV2 and TRBJ2-7; D possibly matches TRBD1 or TRBD2 (5 bases each). The receptor comes from a human patient who received an intestinal transplant, so some T cells may come from the graft donor. The CDR3 coding sequence is TGTGCCAGCAGTGGGGGACCGAAGAGCTCCTACGAGCAGTACTTC. The encoded protein is CASSGGPKSSYEQYF.